These 6 T cell receptor beta chains were sequenced from one sample in a study of response to subunit inactivated influenza vaccine. One entry per CDR3 protein, called by TCRdb with MiXCR from the RT-PCR reads. The sample records under 200,000 distinct CDR3 sequences, 9.5% to 15% being singletons. This sample was also put to use in a study of T cells expressing NK-cell markers. Per that study: The TCR beta cDNA came from 5'RACE template switching with UMIs.

The sample here was CD8+ T cells sorted from PBMCs, taken 11 to 12 days after vaccination. These receptors were taken from a man aged 45-60 years who received an inactivated influenza vaccine.

This clonotype came up a few times. The chain uses TRBV2 and TRBJ2-1; D gene uncertain. V lost 2 bases, J lost 0 bases, and 11 bases lay in between. CDR1 SNHLY and CDR2 FYNNEI come from the germline V gene. This CDR3 spans 16 amino acids. CDR3 amino acids: CASSETFSSSYNEQFF. CDR3 DNA sequence: TGTGCCAGCAGTGAAACTTTCAGTAGCTCCTACAATGAGCAGTTCTTC. Drawing the rest from reference TRBV2 and TRBJ2-1, the complete variable domain is EPEVTQTPSHQVTQMGQEVILRCVPISNHLYFYWYRQILGQKVEFLVSFYNNEISEKSEIFDDQFSVERPDGSNFTLKIRSTKLEDSAMYFCASSETFSSSYNEQFFGPGTRLTVL.

The sample holds a few counts of this clonotype. The V call is TRBV29-1, the J call TRBJ2-7; 7 bases agree with TRBD1. After removal of 3 bases from V and 3 bases from J, the junction contained 5 bases not matched to a gene. Germline CDR1 SQVTM, CDR2 ANQGSEA. There are 13 residues in the CDR3. CDR3 bases: TGCAGCGTTGAGAGTAACAGGGGCTACGAGCAGTACTTC. Translated, it gives CSVESNRGYEQYF.

This clonotype has only a few counts. V is TRBV7-9 and J is TRBJ2-1, with D perhaps TRBD2 (6 bases). From germline, CDR1 is SEHNR and CDR2 FQNEAQ (reference sequence). V was cut by 7 bases and J by 0 bases, with 19 bases left in between. The CDR3 is made up of 17 amino acids. For the CDR3, the DNA is TGTGCCAGCATCCCCGGGATAGCGGTTGGCTCCTACAATGAGCAGTTCTTC. As protein: CASIPGIAVGSYNEQFF.

The chain has TRBV2 and TRBJ2-1, with 10 nucleotides matching TRBD2. Germline CDR1 and CDR2: SNHLY and FYNNEI. With 1 base clipped from V and 7 bases from J, the junction kept 7 bases outside the gene matches. The CDR3 is 16 residues long. Here the CDR3 DNA reads TGTGCCAGCAGTGAAGGGCTAGCGGGAGATACTAATGAGCAGTTCTTC. Its protein product is CASSEGLAGDTNEQFF.

This clonotype was recorded a few times. The rearrangement joins TRBV5-1 to TRBJ2-6, with D perhaps matching TRBD2 (5 bases). CDR1 is SGHRS, CDR2 YFSETQ, per germline. Trimming stripped 0 bases from V and 0 bases from J, with 13 bases between. This CDR3 region has 18 residues. DNA of the CDR3: TGCGCCAGCAGCTTGGCCGAGGGTTACCCCTCTGGGGCCAACGTCCTGACTTTC. It yields the protein CASSLAEGYPSGANVLTF.

The V call is TRBV20-1, the J call TRBJ2-1; 8 bases align to TRBD2. Trimming at V came to 6 bases and at J to 6 bases, leaving 7 bases not matched to a gene. The CDR3 sequence is 13 residues long. Germline V CDR1 and CDR2: DFQATT, SNEGSKA (reference sequence). The DNA for the CDR3 is TGCAGTGCCCGGGGGGGGGCGGGCAATGAGCAGTTCTTC. Its translation: CSARGGAGNEQFF.